A selection of T cell receptor beta chains follows, all from one sample in a study of early T cells in non-severe SARS-CoV-2 infection. Via MiXCR, TCRdb re-called the 5' RACE reads, giving one row per CDR3 protein. Among approximately 63,000 distinct CDR3 sequences listed, approximately 5.9% were seen once. The sample was whole blood, taken at baseline. All receptors derive from an adult who was a healthcare worker with PCR-confirmed SARS-CoV-2 infection or an uninfected control (not recorded which). The CDR3 runs from the conserved cysteine through the conserved F or W. D genes are given only for firm matches. The listing skips clone size in some rows; elsewhere it reads once, few, many or a size class.

D gene	V gene	J gene	clone size	CDR3 DNA	CDR3 protein
.	TRBV20-1	TRBJ2-4	many	TGCAGTGCTAGAGCAGGAGTAGCCAAAAACATTCAGTACTTC	CSARAGVAKNIQYF
.	TRBV28	TRBJ1-2	.	TGTGCCAGCAGCCCCTTGACCGGTTACACCTTC	CASSPLTGYTF
.	TRBV28	TRBJ2-3	few	TGTGCCAGCAGACGGCCCACAGATACGCAGTATTTT	CASRRPTDTQYF
.	TRBV24-1	TRBJ2-2	few	TGTGCCACCAGTGATTTGAATAGGGGCACCGGGGAGCTGTTTTTT	CATSDLNRGTGELFF
.	TRBV20-1	TRBJ1-1	.	TGCAGTGCTGCAGGCGGGGCGCCGAACACTGAAGCTTTCTTT	CSAAGGAPNTEAFF
.	TRBV6-2/TRBV6-3	TRBJ2-2	many	TGTGCCAGCGGTCTCACCCTGAACACCGGGGAGCTGTTTTTT	CASGLTLNTGELFF
.	TRBV7-8	TRBJ2-2	many	TGTGCCAGCAGCTTAGAAGGACAGACGAACACCGGGGAGCTGTTTTTT	CASSLEGQTNTGELFF
TRBD1	TRBV20-1	TRBJ1-1	.	TGCAGTGCTCAGACGGGGGACAGGGGTAGGGCTTTCTTT	CSAQTGDRGRAFF
.	TRBV11-2	TRBJ2-3	many	TGTGCCAGCAGCTTCAGAGGGACCATATCCACAGATACGCAGTATTTT	CASSFRGTISTDTQYF
TRBD2	TRBV4-3	TRBJ2-1	many	TGCGCCAGCAGCCAAGATCATTACGGGAGGAGCTCCTACAATGAGCAGTTCTTC	CASSQDHYGRSSYNEQFF
.	TRBV5-1	TRBJ2-7	few	TGCGCCAGCAGAGCAGGGCTGGACCGATACGAGCAGTACTTC	CASRAGLDRYEQYF
.	TRBV7-2	TRBJ2-7	many	TGTGCCAGCAGCTTAGCGGGGCGCACCTACGAGCAGTACTTC	CASSLAGRTYEQYF
.	TRBV2	TRBJ1-4	few	TGTGCCAGCAGTGTAGGGGGGGCTAATGAAAAACTGTTTTTT	CASSVGGANEKLFF
.	TRBV6-5	TRBJ2-7	.	TGTGCCAGCGGTAGGATACCTAGCCCCTACGAGCAGTACTTC	CASGRIPSPYEQYF
.	TRBV27	TRBJ2-1	.	TGTGCCAGCTACAATGAGCAGTTCTTC	CASYNEQFF
TRBD2	TRBV28	TRBJ2-2	many	TGTGCCAGCAGTTCTAGCGGCGCGAACACCGGGGAGCTGTTTTTT	CASSSSGANTGELFF
.	TRBV20-1	TRBJ1-2	many	TGCAGTGCTAGCCCAGGGGGCTACACCTTC	CSASPGGYTF
.	TRBV10-3	TRBJ1-2	many	TGTGCCATTTCGGACGGTGACTATGGCTACACCTTC	CAISDGDYGYTF
.	TRBV5-6	TRBJ2-7	many	TGTGCCAGCAGCTTTTTCCCGGACCGGACACCCAGTTACGAGCAGTACTTC	CASSFFPDRTPSYEQYF
.	TRBV28	TRBJ2-5	many	TGTGCCAGCAGTATCAGGGCTCGCCAAGAGACCCAGTACTTC	CASSIRARQETQYF
.	TRBV13	TRBJ2-3	many	TGTGCCAGCAGCTGGCCACGAGGGCAGACATCTAGCACAGATACGCAGTATTTT	CASSWPRGQTSSTDTQYF
TRBD2	TRBV7-9	TRBJ2-1	many	TGTGCCAGCACGGGACTATGGGCAGCGGGGACGGGTGCCTACAATGAGCAGTTCTTC	CASTGLWAAGTGAYNEQFF
TRBD1	TRBV12-3/TRBV12-4	TRBJ2-7	few	TGTGCCAGCACCACGGGGACAGCGAGCCTCGGGCAGTACTTC	CASTTGTASLGQYF
.	TRBV5-1	TRBJ2-1	many	TGCGCCAGCAGCTTGACGTCCATCAATGAGCAGTTCTTC	CASSLTSINEQFF
TRBD2	TRBV6-7	TRBJ2-1	many	TGTGCCAGCAGTTTTAGCGGGAGGGGGAAGAATGAGCAGTTCTTC	CASSFSGRGKNEQFF
TRBD2	TRBV29-1	TRBJ2-3	many	TGCAGCGTCGGCACTAGCGGCAACACAGATACGCAGTATTTT	CSVGTSGNTDTQYF
.	TRBV7-9	TRBJ1-1	few	TGTGCCAGCAAGGGCCCCAATAGAGCTTTCTTT	CASKGPNRAFF
TRBD1	TRBV11-3	TRBJ2-3	many	TGTGCCAGCAGCTTAGGACAGGGAGCAGATACGCAGTATTTT	CASSLGQGADTQYF
.	TRBV12-3/TRBV12-4	TRBJ2-1	many	TGTGCCAGCGACCCTGGGGGAAGCTCCTACAATGAGCAGTTCTTC	CASDPGGSSYNEQFF
.	TRBV27	TRBJ2-6	many	TGTGCCAGCAGTCCTCACCTGGGGGCCGGGGCCAACGTCCTGACTTTC	CASSPHLGAGANVLTF
TRBD1	TRBV13	TRBJ1-2	few	TGTGCCAGCAGCTTAGGCAGGGGGGACTATGGCTACACCTTC	CASSLGRGDYGYTF
TRBD1	TRBV20-1	TRBJ1-2	many	TGCAGTGCAACGGGACAGGGGGCCTCGTTTGGCTACACCTTC	CSATGQGASFGYTF
.	TRBV28	TRBJ2-7	.	TGTGCCAGCATGTTTGGTGAGGGAGGCTACGAGCAGTACTTC	CASMFGEGGYEQYF
TRBD2	TRBV6-5	TRBJ2-1	.	TGTGCCAGCAGGACTAGCGGGACCTACAATGGGCAGTTCTTC	CASRTSGTYNGQFF
TRBD2	TRBV5-4	TRBJ2-1	few	TGTGCCAGCACCTTTGGACTAGCGGGAGGCAATGAGCAGTTCTTC	CASTFGLAGGNEQFF
TRBD1	TRBV5-4	TRBJ1-6	.	TGTGCCAGCAGCTTGGACAGGGGATACCCCCTTAATTCACCCCTCCACTTT	CASSLDRGYPLNSPLHF
.	TRBV27	TRBJ2-1	few	TGTGCCAGCACCCTTGGCGGGACCCACAATGAGCAGTTCTTC	CASTLGGTHNEQFF
.	TRBV20-1	TRBJ2-3	.	TGCAGTGCTAGGGAAGAAATTTTTGGTACGCAGTATTTT	CSAREEIFGTQYF
.	TRBV5-1	TRBJ2-7	many	TGCGCCAGCAGCATAGGACAGTCCTACGAGCAGTACTTC	CASSIGQSYEQYF
.	TRBV7-2	TRBJ2-7	few	TGTGCCAGCAGAACGACCAGGGGTCGCTCCTACGAGCAGTACTTC	CASRTTRGRSYEQYF
TRBD1	TRBV6-2/TRBV6-3	TRBJ2-5	many	TGTGCCAGCGCGACAGGGGGCAGAACGGAGACCCAGTACTTC	CASATGGRTETQYF
TRBD2	TRBV4-1	TRBJ2-1	many	TGCGCCAGCAGCTCACCTGGTGGCTTTGGGGCTAGCGGGAGTTCGTCAGCCTTCTTC	CASSSPGGFGASGSSSAFF
.	TRBV12-3/TRBV12-4	TRBJ1-2	many	TGTGCCAGCAGTTTAGAGGGGCGGAATGGCTACACCTTC	CASSLEGRNGYTF
TRBD2	TRBV9	TRBJ2-2	.	TGTGCCAGCAGCGTAGCTCCGAGCGGACTAGCGGGACGGACCGGGGAGCTGTTTTTT	CASSVAPSGLAGRTGELFF